This T cell receptor (beta chain) was retrieved from a study of blood T cell repertoires in COVID-19. Overall study context: Sample material is recorded as cDNA or gDNA derived from T cells, B-cell-depleted T cells, or PBMCs.

Trimming cost V 2 bases and J 4 bases, with 8 bases left between them. The V gene's germline CDR1 is MNHEY and CDR2 SVGAGI. The CDR3 runs to 14 residues. Study processing details: Estimated nucleated cell counts came from reference gene primer amplification. TCRdb keeps only in-frame clones here, not all; method: immunoSEQ multiplex PCR. That table gives V, J and clone size, and the DNA gave D and trimming. This sample has over 200,000 clones, with about 85% found just once. This sequence joins TRBV6-5 and TRBJ1-4; tentatively, D is TRBD1 (5 bases). Material for sequencing was PBMCs or T cells enriched from blood (not recorded which). The source is a man aged 35 to 55 who had recovered from COVID-19. Here the CDR3 reads CASSYAGINEKLFF. The CDR3 DNA reads TGTGCCAGCAGTTACGCAGGGATTAATGAAAAACTGTTTTTT.